This TCR beta chain was identified in a study of T cells in Graves' hyperthyroidism and ophthalmopathy (dated by TCRdb to 2018 to 2020). Study-level background: Peripheral blood samples were taken at initial diagnosis, before any treatment was given. To identify distinguishing TCR V-J signatures, a discovery cohort of around 100 patients was used, comprising 43 with Graves' ophthalmopathy and 57 with stable Graves' hyperthyroidism. An independent validation cohort of around 19 hyperthyroidism patients and 17 patients who later progressed to ophthalmopathy tested prospective prediction of ophthalmopathy. The roughly 94 discovery patients were randomly divided into training and test sets at a 7:3 ratio. In addition, the study compared T-cell repertoires in thyroid tissue and in blood from over 5 Graves' hyperthyroidism patients. After blood sampling, hyperthyroidism patients were treated with methimazole at a starting dose of 30 mg daily, and ophthalmopathy patients were treated with high-dose intravenous methylprednisolone. The paper reports TCR Vbeta CDR3 sequencing of 135 peripheral blood samples: under 45 ophthalmopathy, under 80 hyperthyroidism and around 17 progressor patients.

On this clonotype itself: Its cognate antigen has yet to be identified. It has no much larger one-base neighbor in the sample; base qualities were not kept.

Summary of the overall study and its limitations: Blood samples also contained most of the expanded thyroid clonotypes (frequency above 0.001), which suggests that blood repertoires may reflect thyroid immune responses. Sample size was not statistically predetermined, and investigators were not blinded to group allocation. In cross-validation, a model built on a 13 V-J signature told ophthalmopathy apart from stable hyperthyroidism with just under 90% sensitivity and about 81% specificity, and in testing the same model reached 80%/75%. In validation, progression to ophthalmopathy was predicted by the model with 70.59% sensitivity and nearly 75% specificity, a median of approximately 7.1 months before onset.

V is cut by 3 bases and J by 1 base, and the space between the germline ends is 9 bases. As encoded in the germline V gene (reference sequence), CDR1 is MNHEY while CDR2 is SMNVEV. CDR3 length: 14 amino acids, cysteine to phenylalanine. Just the 42-base CDR3 DNA is kept, in frame starting at base 1. Amplification of TCR beta CDR3 regions was carried out from RNA transcripts. A first-round RT-PCR of the TCR CDR3 used the HTBI primer set with the Qiagen OneStep RT-PCR kit. The libraries were constructed in a second round of multiplex PCR and then size-selected and purified. Paired-end sequencing of the libraries was performed with 100 bp reads on an Illumina HiSeq2000. The original pipeline was this. SOAPnuke was used to process the raw data, removing reads that contained adapters or uncalled bases, had a mean Phred below 15, or lacked an exact match to the constant primer or identifier. High-quality paired reads were merged with COPE v1.2.5, and unique nucleotide sequences were defined as clonotypes. MiTCR v1.1 was used to align clonotypes to the IMGT TRBV, TRBD and TRBJ reference segments. The analysis included only V-J combinations with a frequency above 0.0001, which together covered about 99% of the repertoires. A TCS score was defined as the ratio of F50 (clonal expansion) to E x V (chaos), with BLOSUM62-based TCRdist applied between CDR3 peptides within each V-J. Welch's t-statistics and random forest reduced around 520 V-J features to 13, which were used in a naive Bayes classifier (R e1071). TCRdb reworked the public reads: Q25 trimming with fastp, MiXCR clone assembly, productive beta chains retained. For every CDR3 protein sequence, its rows merge into one entry that carries the most common genes and DNA. The V and J calls were not made by the authors but by TCRdb's processing. Within this sample are about 380,000 distinct CDR3 sequences, with around 20% of them counted one time only. In total, the top ten clones hold 40% of the sample.

Moderately to severely active disease, a Clinical Activity Score of at least 3, a NOSPECS grade of at least 4, and a duration under 3 months were present in ophthalmopathy patients. Patients with uncontrolled infections, other autoimmune diseases, pregnancy or lactation were excluded. Diagnoses relied on clinical symptoms, serum thyroxine and TRAb, thyroid ultrasound and orbital computed tomography. PBMCs were isolated from about 10 ml of fresh peripheral blood by Ficoll-Paque density gradient centrifugation. Total RNA was extracted using Trizol reagent, and RNA quality was assessed on an Agilent 2100 Bioanalyzer.

The sequence came from a man younger than 35 with Graves' ophthalmopathy. Sequenced sample: blood. The rearranged segments are TRBV27 and TRBJ1-1; there is no confident call for the D gene. The DNA sequence reads TGTGCCAGCAGTTTCAGGAGCCAGAACACTGAAGCTTTCTTT. Its product reads: CASSFRSQNTEAFF.